What follows are 25 T cell receptor beta chains derived from one specimen sequenced in a study of T cell responses to AZD1222 COVID-19 vaccine. Clones were sequenced by immunoSEQ multiplex PCR, and TCRdb holds only the in-frame ones, with some missing. The table has more than 75,000 clones, roughly nine tenths seen once; the top ten hold 5.4%. The sample here was peripheral blood, taken 28 days after the second AZD1222 dose. The receptors come from an adult who received the AZD1222 COVID-19 vaccine.

The J gene is TRBJ1-3, the V gene TRBV10-3; a weak D match, TRBD1 (6 bases). Germline loops: CDR1 ENHRY, CDR2 SYGVKD. V lost 4 bases to trimming and J lost 4 bases, with 14 bases between them. The CDR3 is 15 amino acids. The CDR3 loop reads CAISGGTGRGNTIYF. DNA of the CDR3: TGTGCCATCAGTGGAGGTACAGGGAGGGGAAACACCATATATTTT.

This rearrangement joins TRBV6-2 or TRBV6-3 to TRBJ2-7; D assignment may be TRBD1 or TRBD2 (5 bases each). Trimming took 1 base from V and 3 from J, leaving 19 bases between them. CDR1 and CDR2 (germline): MNHEY, SVGEGT. This CDR3 has 17 amino acids. The CDR3 nucleotides are TGTGCCAGCAGTTACTGGGGGACGAGACAAACCTACTACGAGCAGTACTTC. Protein sequence: CASSYWGTRQTYYEQYF.

The chain couples TRBV7-3 to TRBJ2-3; D not resolved. Trimming left V 5 bases short and J 4 bases short, with 13 bases between. The CDR3 is 14 amino acids. Germline values: CDR1 SGHTA, CDR2 FQGTGA. In DNA, the CDR3 is TGTGCCAGCAGCCCCCCTCCCCGTTCAGATACGCAGTATTTT. It yields the protein CASSPPPRSDTQYF.

V gene TRBV30 combines with J gene TRBJ1-1; D is uncertain. This CDR3 has 11 amino acids. The germline V gene encodes CDR1 GTSNPN and CDR2 SVGIG (reference sequence). Trimming stripped 3 bases from V and 3 bases from J, with 5 bases between. CDR3 nucleotide sequence: TGTGCCTGGAGCCGAGACACTGAAGCTTTCTTT. Protein product: CAWSRDTEAFF.

Only one count was recorded for this clone. The gene calls are TRBV9 and TRBJ2-7; 11 bases map to TRBD2. Germline CDR1 and CDR2: SGDLS and YYNGEE. Germline trimming cut 1 base from V and 6 bases from J; bases unmatched to any gene: 9. The CDR3 is 16 amino acids. The CDR3 sequence: CASSVYSGLAVREQYF. DNA of the CDR3: TGTGCCAGCAGCGTATATTCGGGACTAGCGGTGCGCGAGCAGTACTTC.

The chain carries TRBV9 and TRBJ2-1, with a tentative D call TRBD2 (6 bases). CDR3 size: 15 residues. Trimming removed 0 bases at V and 9 bases at J, with 16 bases between. Per germline, CDR1 SGDLS and CDR2 YYNGEE. CDR3 sequence reads: CASSVVLAAGSEQFF. CDR3 nucleotide sequence: TGTGCCAGCAGCGTAGTCTTGGCGGCCGGGAGTGAGCAGTTCTTC.

V usage is TRBV10-3 and J usage is TRBJ1-1, with D unresolved. The length of the CDR3 is 12 residues. Deletions cut 7 bases from V and 1 base from J, with 7 bases between. Germline loops: CDR1 ENHRY, CDR2 SYGVKD. In DNA, the CDR3 is TGTGCCATCACCAACAGGAACACTGAAGCTTTCTTT. This gives the protein CAITNRNTEAFF.

V and J are TRBV5-6 and TRBJ1-2, with TRBD1 matching over 9 bases. The CDR3 is 15 amino acids. Germline V CDR1 and CDR2: SGHDT, YYEEEE. The junction had 9 bases not matched to a gene; V was cut back by 4 bases and J by 5 bases. The CDR3 DNA follows: TGTGCCAGCAGCCCACCCGCGGACAGGGGTTATGGCTACACCTTC. This sequence encodes CASSPPADRGYGYTF.

The rearrangement joins TRBV3-1 (or the pseudogene TRBV3-2) to TRBJ2-7; D assignment may be TRBD1 or TRBD2 (5 bases each). Trimming left V 3 bases short and J 11 bases short, with 14 bases between. Germline V gene data show CDR1 as LGHDT and CDR2 as YNNKEL (reference sequence). The CDR3 spans 12 residues. The CDR3 DNA reads as TGTGCCAGCAGCCAGCTTGCCGGGACCAAGTACTTC. Its protein is CASSQLAGTKYF.

The rearrangement links TRBV19 to TRBJ1-3, with no clear D. Germline assignment: CDR1 LNHDA and CDR2 SQIVND (reference sequence). Trimming pared 9 bases from V and 3 bases from J, leaving 12 bases between. The CDR3 sequence is 13 residues long. The CDR3 is CASRPDLGNTIYF. In nucleotides, the CDR3 is TGTGCCAGCCGACCGGACCTTGGAAACACCATATATTTT.

The chain couples TRBV7-2 to TRBJ2-3; D ambiguous. The CDR3 has 14 amino acids. V was trimmed by 2 bases and J by 3 bases, leaving 9 bases between them. Germline loops: CDR1 SGHTA, CDR2 FQGNSA. CDR3: CASSLSIGTDTQYF. CDR3 nucleotides: TGTGCCAGCAGCTTAAGTATCGGAACAGATACGCAGTATTTT.

The V and J genes are TRBV7-2 and TRBJ2-5; TRBD1 agrees at 7 bases. CDR1 is SGHTA, CDR2 FQGNSA, per germline. CDR3 length equals 16 residues. Unmatched junction bases numbered 11, after V lost 7 bases and J lost 0 bases. CDR3 region: CASKPSADRDQETQYF. DNA of the CDR3: TGTGCCAGCAAACCGTCCGCTGACAGGGACCAAGAGACCCAGTACTTC.

The chain combines TRBV11-2 with TRBJ2-3; D might be TRBD2 (6 bases). CDR1 is SGHAT and CDR2 is FQNNGV in the germline V gene. Trimming pared 2 bases from V and 2 bases from J, leaving 8 bases between. This CDR3 region has 14 residues. The CDR3 sequence: CASSLTGVTDTQYF. The CDR3, as DNA: TGTGCCAGCAGCTTAACGGGGGTCACAGATACGCAGTATTTT.

This sequence joins TRBV4-1 and TRBJ1-4; no reliable D call. This CDR3 region has 15 residues. V lost 2 bases and J 8 bases, leaving 15 bases between the germline ends. Looked up from germline, CDR1 is MGHRA and CDR2 is YSYEKL. In nucleotides, the CDR3 is TGCGCCAGCAGCCAAAAACATTCTGGGCAAGAAAAACTGTTTTTT. Residues: CASSQKHSGQEKLFF.

This clone was picked up one time. CDR3 coding DNA: TGTGCCAGTAGTCACGACAGGGGAACGAATCAGCCCCAGCATTTT. As protein: CASSHDRGTNQPQHF. The chain has TRBV19 and TRBJ1-5; 8 nucleotides agree with TRBD1. There are 15 residues in the CDR3. Germline assignment: CDR1 LNHDA and CDR2 SQIVND (reference sequence). Trimming took 5 bases from V and 4 from J; bases not matched to a gene: 7.

The genes are TRBV5-1 and TRBJ2-5; TRBD1 matches 9 bases. Trimming removed 8 bases from V and 2 bases from J; junction bases left unmatched: 10. The CDR3 covers 15 residues. The germline gives CDR1 SGHRS, CDR2 YFSETQ. Written as DNA, the CDR3 is TGCGCCAGTTCGGATATCGGGACAGGGCAAGAGACCCAGTACTTC. As protein: CASSDIGTGQETQYF.

The chain uses TRBV2 and TRBJ2-5, with D perhaps matching TRBD2 (7 bases). V dropped 5 bases and J dropped 5 bases, with 18 bases sitting between them. The CDR3 is 15 residues long. In germline, CDR1 is SNHLY, CDR2 FYNNEI. The CDR3 reads CASSQQGRGEETQYF. The CDR3 region has the DNA TGTGCCAGCAGTCAACAGGGCCGGGGGGAGGAGACCCAGTACTTC.

This chain joins TRBV27 and TRBJ2-2; 7 bases align to TRBD1. This CDR3 comprises 16 residues. Germline CDR1 is MNHEY and CDR2 is SMNVEV (reference sequence). J lost 7 bases, V lost 5 bases, and 13 bases had no gene match. DNA for the CDR3: TGTGCCAGCAGTCCCGCAGGGACAGCTAGAGTCGGGGAGCTGTTTTTT. Amino acids: CASSPAGTARVGELFF.

The V and J genes are TRBV5-5 and TRBJ1-1; D is perhaps TRBD1 (5 bases). The CDR3 has 16 amino acids. Per the germline V gene, CDR1 is SGHKS and CDR2 is YYEKEE (reference sequence). Between the trimmed V and J ends, which lost 3 bases and 1 base, there was a span of 16 bases. The CDR3 sequence is CASSSRNDRPNTEAFF. The CDR3 nucleotides are TGTGCCAGCAGCTCCCGCAATGACAGACCGAACACTGAAGCTTTCTTT.

The gene calls are TRBV10-1 and TRBJ2-7, with TRBD1 matching over 9 bases. This CDR3 has 19 amino acids. Trimming removed 4 bases from V and 2 bases from J; junction bases left unmatched: 18. Per the germline V gene, CDR1 is WNHNN and CDR2 is SYGVQD (reference sequence). Here the CDR3 reads CASSAEPFIGTGSPYEQYF. For the CDR3, the DNA is TGCGCCAGCAGTGCAGAACCCTTTATCGGGACAGGGAGTCCCTACGAGCAGTACTTC.

This CDR3 reads CASSRSGGTDTQYF. CDR3 bases: TGTGCCAGCAGCCGGAGCGGGGGCACAGATACGCAGTATTTT. The chain is built from TRBV3-1 (or the pseudogene TRBV3-2) and TRBJ2-3, with 7 bases fitting TRBD2. Germline loops: CDR1 LGHDT, CDR2 YNNKEL (reference sequence). J was trimmed by 1 base and V by 4 bases; bases with no gene match: 2. This CDR3 is built from 14 residues.

The rearrangement uses TRBV5-5 and TRBJ1-2, with D unclear. Germline CDR1 is SGHKS and CDR2 is YYEKEE (reference sequence). Deletions cut 0 bases from V and 13 bases from J, with 31 bases between. The CDR3 has 18 amino acids. The CDR3 spells CASSLGTTTTKSVIEGTF. Here the CDR3 DNA reads TGTGCCAGCAGCTTGGGAACAACTACTACCAAATCGGTAATCGAGGGCACCTTC.

This clone came up once. The rearrangement links TRBV7-9 to TRBJ1-6, with TRBD1 as a possible D gene (5 bases). Germline V gene sequence: CDR1 SEHNR, CDR2 FQNEAQ (reference sequence). V lost 5 bases to trimming and J lost 7 bases, with 6 bases between them. This CDR3 is built from 12 residues. Here the CDR3 DNA reads TGTGCCAGCAGCCGGGACAATTCACCCCTCCACTTT. Its protein is CASSRDNSPLHF.

The chain employs TRBV7-9 and TRBJ1-5, with D possibly TRBD1 on 5 matching bases. From germline, CDR1 is SEHNR and CDR2 FQNEAQ (reference sequence). This CDR3 comprises 14 residues. The V end lost 1 base, the J end lost 5 bases, and 9 bases lay between the germline ends. The CDR3: CASSLGAGHQPQHF. CDR3 DNA sequence: TGTGCCAGCAGCTTAGGGGCGGGACATCAGCCCCAGCATTTT.

CDR3 nucleotides: TGTGCCAGCAGCGGGGTAGGTGGGGCCAACGTCCTGACTTTC. Protein sequence: CASSGVGGANVLTF. V usage is TRBV2 and J usage is TRBJ2-6; D is perhaps TRBD2 (5 bases). The CDR3 covers 14 residues. The ends were cut back, 6 bases at V and 3 bases at J, with 9 bases in the middle. CDR1 SNHLY and CDR2 FYNNEI come from the germline V gene.